This TCR beta chain was profiled in a study of blood T cell repertoires in COVID-19. On the study more broadly: The United States, Italy and Spain provided the acute and convalescent COVID-19 samples.

Germline loops: CDR1 MNHEY, CDR2 SVGAGI. V lost 4 bases to trimming and J lost 0 bases, with 7 bases between them. The CDR3 is made up of 14 amino acids. Measured with immunoSEQ multiplex PCR; TCRdb has only the in-frame clones, and not every one. The sample carries fewer than 250,000 clones, about 82% recorded once. Living in about two dozen US areas, the participants were between about 18 and 90 years of age. Researchers sorted participants into cohorts using their self-reported clinical history. The TCR was taken from a woman aged 50 to 60 with acute COVID-19. The chain carries TRBV6-5 and TRBJ1-3; D remains ambiguous. Sequencing input: PBMCs or T cells enriched from blood (not recorded which). CDR3 sequence: CASSFSLSGNTIYF. In nucleotides, the CDR3 is TGTGCCAGCAGTTTTTCTCTCTCTGGAAACACCATATATTTT.